Given below is one T cell receptor beta chain in context. Its antigen remains unknown. An end of the junction differs from the germline gene, which may be a read error. Germline lookup yields CDR1 SNHLY and CDR2 FYNNEI. The CDR3 length is 16 residues. These data belong to a study of blood T cells in healthy people across ages. Combining a sample-barcoded 5' primer with a J-beta primer mix, a second PCR ran for roughly 7 to 11 cycles. With 12 random nucleotides, a template-switch adaptor tagged each individual cDNA molecule. TCRdb re-called the 5' RACE reads with MiXCR, one entry per CDR3 protein. The table shows fewer than 950,000 distinct CDR3 sequences, with about 53% occurring only once. The study's findings and limits: Versus aged donors, long-lived donors had higher diversity and more naive CD4+ cells.

Material for sequencing was blood. The TCR originated in a man older than 75 in good health. V usage is TRBV2 and J usage is TRBJ2-4; 7 bases are a match to TRBD1. In DNA, the CDR3 is TGTGCCAACAGTGGGGACAGAAGCCTTACCAAAAACATTCAGTACTTC. Protein product: CANSGDRSLTKNIQYF.